Listed here is a single T cell receptor beta chain. This clone appeared a single time. Its cognate antigen has yet to be identified. No base-level quality is on record; no much larger clone is a single base apart. The sample belongs to a study of CD8+ T cells in alopecia areata (dated by TCRdb to the late 2010s). About the full investigation: Treated patients were enrolled in an open-label pilot trial of oral tofacitinib, 5 to 10 mg twice daily, for moderate-to-severe alopecia areata. Scalp clonality was compared across normal scalp (n=4), patchy alopecia areata scalp (n=8), and alopecia totalis/universalis scalp (n=8). In both human patients and the C3H/HeJ mouse model, the study applied high-throughput TCRbeta sequencing to look at T cell clonal expansion in alopecia areata. Tofacitinib was given for 6 to 18 months, followed by 6 months of follow-up off drug to assess delayed response and recurrence. RNA came from the PAXgene miRNA kit for fixed scalp, the miRNeasy kit for PBMCs, and the RNeasy kit for mouse skin. In humans, TCRbeta sequencing was performed on scalp tissue and on sorted CD4+ and CD8+ peripheral blood T cells from healthy controls and from patients with patchy or totalis/universalis alopecia areata. TCRbeta CDR3 regions were amplified by immunoSEQ multiplex PCR using 35 Vbeta forward and 13 Jbeta reverse primers. Biopsies were taken from tofacitinib-treated patients at baseline and at 4 and 24 weeks of treatment, and a later scalp biopsy was taken in several of the tofacitinib-treated patients. General study outcomes and caveats: TCR sequences shared between patients were less clear than in mice, possibly partly because of HLA diversity in the patient population. Unlike mouse skin, where gammadelta T cells dominate, normal human skin contains resident alphabeta T cells that get sequenced too, which complicates analysis of the scalp TCR repertoire. Compared with normal scalp, lesional scalp had higher clonality and more expanded CD8+ clones, particularly in alopecia totalis/universalis, a pattern that suggests antigenic drive.

To prepare the library, the immunoSEQ multiplex PCR assay was applied. RNA was extracted from all samples and reverse transcribed into cDNA as template for TCR sequencing. First-strand cDNA was synthesized with SuperScript III using a 2:1 mix of oligo-dT and random hexamers. A synthetic immune receptor repertoire was used to measure amplification bias, and any remaining bias was corrected computationally. The published analysis was carried out like this. Raw reads were preprocessed to remove errors, and CDR3 was defined by IMGT conventions from the conserved cysteine to phenylalanine. To get clonality, Shannon entropy was normalized by log2 of the number of productive unique TCRs and the result was subtracted from 1. Whether scalp clones were CD4 or CD8 was inferred by matching scalp TCRbeta sequences against CD4 and CD8 repertoires sorted from blood. TCRdb re-hosts the immuneACCESS table, in-frame sequences only. Its copies lack some clones; in the studies checked, an unresolved V gene accounts for under half of them, and the cause for the rest is not known. V, J and clone size were drawn from that table, and D and trimming were deduced from the DNA. The sample table lists over 150,000 clones, roughly 60% of them with a count of one. The top ten hold over 1.5% of the sample.

The time point label of this sample denotes: baseline before oral tofacitinib. Peripheral blood and lesional scalp punch biopsies were obtained from patients with alopecia areata. PBMCs were isolated by density centrifugation and stained for CD3, CD4 and CD8, and CD4+ and CD8+ T cells were sorted on a FACSAria. The CDR3 has 17 amino acids, counting the end cysteine and phenylalanine. The retained sequence is limited to the CDR3, 51 bases, with the frame set at the first base. From a lookup of the germline V gene, CDR1 and CDR2 are LGHNA and YSLEER. Trimming accounts for 0 bases at V and 2 bases at J, while the number of junction bases matched to no gene is 7.

The chain links TRBV4-3 with TRBJ2-3; the junction holds 8 bases that match TRBD2. This receptor was identified in a human donor with alopecia areata. The sequences come from CD4+ T cells sorted from blood, collected at week 0. In nucleotides, the sequence is TGCGCCAGCAGCCAAGATCCGTCGGGGGGGGTCACAGATACGCAGTATTTT. It specifies CASSQDPSGGVTDTQYF.